What follows are 19 T cell receptor beta chains derived from one specimen sequenced in a study of blood T cell repertoires in COVID-19. Generated by immunoSEQ multiplex PCR, the TCRdb table keeps only in-frame clones and is missing some. Among 55,000 or so clones, about 83% were seen once, and the ten largest hold approximately 6%. The sequenced sample consisted of peripheral blood. Source of these receptors: a woman between 55 and 75 years old with COVID-19, enrolled during active disease.

This chain joins TRBV19 and TRBJ1-5; D is unresolved. CDR1 is LNHDA and CDR2 is SQIVND in the germline V gene (reference sequence). The CDR3 is 16 residues long. Trimming pared 4 bases from V and 0 bases from J, leaving 13 bases between. Here the CDR3 reads CASSTGRGYSNQPQHF. The DNA for the CDR3 is TGTGCCAGTAGTACTGGACGGGGTTATAGCAATCAGCCCCAGCATTTT.

This clone qualifies as medium-sized. V gene TRBV2 combines with J gene TRBJ2-6, with 7 positions matching TRBD2. Unmatched junction bases numbered 4, after V lost 8 bases and J lost 0 bases. Germline V CDR1 and CDR2: SNHLY, FYNNEI. CDR3 size: 15 residues. Here the CDR3 reads CASRGDISGANVLTF. The CDR3 DNA follows: TGTGCCAGCCGGGGGGATATCTCTGGGGCCAACGTCCTGACTTTC.

V and J are TRBV6-6 and TRBJ1-5; D is unresolved. The CDR3 is 13 amino acids. The V and J ends lost 3 bases and 4 bases respectively, with 7 bases between them. CDR1 MNHNY and CDR2 SVGAGI come from the germline V gene (reference sequence). This CDR3 reads CASSYGLNQPQHF. Here the CDR3 DNA reads TGTGCCAGCAGTTATGGGCTAAATCAGCCCCAGCATTTT.

This clone is large. V gene TRBV6-2 or TRBV6-3 combines with J gene TRBJ2-1; weak D call: TRBD1 (6 bases). The V end was cut by 1 base, the J end by 3 bases, with 13 bases between. The germline V gene encodes CDR1 MNHEY and CDR2 SVGEGT. This CDR3 is built from 16 residues. This CDR3 is CASSYYGGGDYNEQFF. The CDR3 DNA is TGTGCCAGCAGTTACTATGGTGGGGGCGACTACAATGAGCAGTTCTTC.

The rearrangement links TRBV25-1 to TRBJ1-3, with D possibly being TRBD1 (5 bases). CDR1 and CDR2 from the germline V gene are MGHDK and SYGVNS. V lost 4 bases and J 0 bases, leaving 10 bases between the germline ends. This CDR3 region has 15 residues. The CDR3 DNA is TGTGCCAGCAGTGTCTGGGGGGGCTCTGGAAACACCATATATTTT. As protein: CASSVWGGSGNTIYF. Supplemented by reference TRBV25-1 and TRBJ1-3, the full variable domain reads EADIYQTPRYLVIGTGKKITLECSQTMGHDKMYWYQQDPGMELHLIHYSYGVNSTEKGDLSSESTVSRIRTEHFPLTLESARPSHTSQYLCASSVWGGSGNTIYFGEGSWLTVV.

The V and J genes are TRBV3-1 (or the pseudogene TRBV3-2) and TRBJ2-7; TRBD2 is a possible D gene (6 bases). Trimming shortened V by 2 bases and J by 11 bases, and 13 bases separated the two germline ends. In germline, CDR1 is LGHDT, CDR2 YNNKEL (reference sequence). The CDR3 is made up of 12 amino acids. The CDR3 region has the DNA TGTGCCAGCAGCCAAAATCAGGGACTGGAGTACTTC. Its translation is CASSQNQGLEYF.

The chain employs TRBV30 and TRBJ2-2; 8 nucleotides align to TRBD1. The CDR3 is made up of 16 amino acids. J gave up 4 bases and V 0 bases, and 7 bases lay outside the gene matches. Per germline, CDR1 GTSNPN and CDR2 SVGIG (reference sequence). CDR3 region: CAWSVTGQATTGELFF. The CDR3 region has the DNA TGTGCCTGGAGTGTAACGGGACAGGCAACCACCGGGGAGCTGTTTTTT.

The J gene is TRBJ1-4, the V gene TRBV19; D gene unclear. Germline assignment: CDR1 LNHDA and CDR2 SQIVND (reference sequence). This CDR3 comprises 15 residues. Trimming removed 2 bases from V and 0 bases from J, with 7 bases in between. The CDR3 nucleotides are TGTGCCAGTAGTATAAGCTCCACAACTAATGAAAAACTGTTTTTT. The encoded protein is CASSISSTTNEKLFF.

The chain has TRBV9 and TRBJ1-3; the D gene is possibly TRBD1 (5 bases). The germline gives CDR1 SGDLS, CDR2 YYNGEE. The length of the CDR3 is 17 residues. V was shortened by 2 bases and J by 7 bases, with 22 bases between the two germline ends. Here the CDR3 reads CASSVSQVPGLGNTIYF. In nucleotides, the CDR3 is TGTGCCAGCAGCGTTTCACAGGTACCGGGCCTCGGGAACACCATATATTTT. Drawing the rest from reference TRBV9 and TRBJ1-3, the complete variable domain is DSGVTQTPKHLITATGQRVTLRCSPRSGDLSVYWYQQSLDQGLQFLIQYYNGEERAKGNILERFSAQQFPDLHSELNLSSLELGDSALYFCASSVSQVPGLGNTIYFGEGSWLTVV.

The rearrangement joins TRBV4-2 to TRBJ2-1, with TRBD2 matching 13 bases. The J segment lost 6 bases and the V segment lost 8 bases, leaving 7 bases of the junction unmatched. CDR1 is LGHNA, CDR2 YNFKEQ, per germline. CDR3 size: 15 residues. As DNA, the CDR3 is TGTGCCAGCGGAACCCGGACTAGCGGGAGCAATGAGCAGTTCTTC. This encodes CASGTRTSGSNEQFF.

V usage is TRBV28 and J usage is TRBJ1-2; D might be TRBD1 (6 bases). V was pared by 1 base and J by 3 bases, with 9 bases between. CDR3 length equals 14 residues. Germline values: CDR1 MDHEN, CDR2 SYDVKM. The CDR3 spells CASSLLGGHYGYTF. The CDR3 DNA follows: TGTGCCAGCAGTTTATTAGGGGGTCACTATGGCTACACCTTC.

CDR3 loop: CASSPPMTGDYTGELFF. DNA for the CDR3: TGCGCCAGCAGCCCACCGATGACAGGGGATTACACCGGGGAGCTGTTTTTT. V gene TRBV5-1 combines with J gene TRBJ2-2, with 8 nucleotides matching TRBD1. The CDR3 extends over 17 amino acids. Germline values: CDR1 SGHRS, CDR2 YFSETQ. The V and J ends lost 4 bases and 3 bases, in that order; junction bases with no gene match: 11. The whole variable domain, filled in from reference TRBV5-1 and TRBJ2-2, reads KAGVTQTPRYLIKTRGQQVTLSCSPISGHRSVSWYQQTPGQGLQFLFEYFSETQRNKGNFPGRFSGRQFSNSRSEMNVSTLELGDSALYLCASSPPMTGDYTGELFFGEGSRLTVL.

On this clone: One junction end does not reproduce the germline sequence, and a read error may be involved. This chain uses TRBV18 with TRBJ2-1; the match to TRBD2 covers 11 bases. CDR1 and CDR2 from the germline V gene are KGHSH and LQKENI. There are 18 residues in the CDR3. The CDR3 loop is CASSPLGTSGSYYNEQFF. CDR3 DNA sequence: TGTGCCAGCTCCCCACTGGGGACTAGCGGATCATACTACAATGAGCAGTTCTTC.

The CDR3 DNA sequence: TGTGCCAGCAGCCCGTCGACTCGGACAGGGGTTCGTGGCTACACCTTC. This gives the protein CASSPSTRTGVRGYTF. The chain combines TRBV7-8 with TRBJ1-2, with TRBD1 identical over 9 bases. The junction had 14 bases not matched to a gene; V was cut back by 5 bases and J by 7 bases. The CDR3 has 16 amino acids. Germline CDR1 is SGHVS and CDR2 is FQNEAQ.

The CDR3 is CASRDFSTQYF. CDR3 in DNA: TGTGCCAGCAGGGACTTTAGTACGCAGTATTTT. V is TRBV28 and J is TRBJ2-3; a possible D gene is TRBD2 (5 bases). The ends were cut back, 6 bases at V and 8 bases at J, with 9 bases in the middle. The CDR3 consists of 11 residues. Germline-derived CDR1 and CDR2 are MDHEN and SYDVKM.

The V and J genes are TRBV6-5 and TRBJ1-3; TRBD1 is a possible D gene (6 bases). Germline V gene sequence: CDR1 MNHEY, CDR2 SVGAGI. V lost 7 bases and J 2 bases, leaving 12 bases between the germline ends. This CDR3 is 14 amino acids long. The CDR3 loop reads CASKPRGTGNTIYF. The DNA of the CDR3 is TGTGCCAGCAAACCCAGGGGAACTGGAAACACCATATATTTT.

The gene calls are TRBV25-1 and TRBJ2-7; TRBD1 matches 12 bases. CDR3 length: 15 amino acids. The germline CDR1 and CDR2 sequences are MGHDK and SYGVNS. The V and J ends lost 7 bases and 5 bases, in that order; junction bases with no gene match: 9. The CDR3, as DNA: TGTGCCAGCACAAATTTGGGGACAGGGGGCAACGAGCAGTACTTC. This gives the protein CASTNLGTGGNEQYF.

CDR3 sequence (DNA): TGTGCCAGCATGCGGGGATTGGTGAACACTGAAGCTTTCTTT. Protein sequence: CASMRGLVNTEAFF. This chain joins TRBV6-5 and TRBJ1-1; D unresolved. Germline CDR1 reads MNHEY; CDR2 reads SVGAGI. Deletions cut 7 bases from V and 0 bases from J, with 12 bases between. This CDR3 is 14 amino acids long.

The chain recombines TRBV30 with TRBJ1-5, with 8 bases aligning to TRBD1. V was pared by 3 bases and J by 4 bases, with 8 bases of the junction left unmatched. The CDR3 runs 15 residues. Germline-derived CDR1 and CDR2 are GTSNPN and SVGIG (reference sequence). CDR3 protein: CAWSLDRGGNQPQHF. The CDR3, as DNA: TGTGCCTGGAGCCTTGACAGGGGCGGGAATCAGCCCCAGCATTTT.